The rows below give T cell receptor beta chains drawn from one sample of a study of T cells in Graves' hyperthyroidism and ophthalmopathy. MiXCR, applied by TCRdb to the multiplex PCR reads, yields one record per CDR3 protein. The sample shows a few hundred thousand distinct CDR3 sequences, approximately 13% of them seen only once. Sequences were obtained from blood. The receptors derive from a woman under 40 with Graves' hyperthyroidism that later progressed to Graves' ophthalmopathy. Both conserved end residues are part of each CDR3. A D gene is named only where the DNA matches it firmly. Size values are once, few and many counts, or a class for expanded clones, and some rows have none.

>TRBJ2-7|TRBV20-1|.|.
TGCAGTGCTAGAGAAGGGGGGAACTCCTACGAGCAGTACTTC
CSAREGGNSYEQYF
>TRBJ2-5|TRBV6-1|.|.
TGTGCCAGCAGTGAAGGGGGAGCCTCGACCCAGTACTTC
CASSEGGASTQYF
>TRBJ1-5|TRBV29-1|many|TRBD1
TGCAGCGTTTCCACAGGGGGCTCGGAGCAGCCCCAGCATTTT
CSVSTGGSEQPQHF
>TRBJ2-3|TRBV27|many|TRBD2
TGTGCCAGCAGTTTCTACTCTAGCGGGGGCACAGATACGCAGTATTTT
CASSFYSSGGTDTQYF
>TRBJ2-1|TRBV20-1|.|TRBD2
TGCAGTGCTAGGTGGGAGGGATACAGTGAGCAGTTCTTC
CSARWEGYSEQFF
>TRBJ2-6|TRBV6-1|many|.
TGTGCCAGCAGTTCCCTAGGGTTGAGCTCTGGGGCCAACGTCCTGACTTTC
CASSSLGLSSGANVLTF
>TRBJ2-3|TRBV12-3/TRBV12-4|many|TRBD2
TGTGCCAGCAGTTTAGTTTATACGGGACTAGCGGGATCTGAAGATACGCAGTATTTT
CASSLVYTGLAGSEDTQYF
>TRBJ2-7|TRBV28|many|TRBD1
TGTGCCAGCAGTTTTGGGGGACAGGCCTACGAGCAGTACTTC
CASSFGGQAYEQYF
>TRBJ2-7|TRBV18|.|.
TGTGCCAGCTCACTAGACTTAACAACCTACGAGCAGTACTTC
CASSLDLTTYEQYF
>TRBJ2-7|TRBV20-1|many|TRBD2
TGCAGTGCTAGAGAGACTAGCGGTACCTACGAGCAGTACTTC
CSARETSGTYEQYF
>TRBJ1-2|TRBV12-3/TRBV12-4|few|.
TGTGCCGGCACCCAAGAGGAGGGTGGCTACACCTTC
CAGTQEEGGYTF
>TRBJ2-5|TRBV28|.|.
TGTGCCAGCAGTCGCCCAGGGGCTGGCATGAACTTC
CASSRPGAGMNF